One sample yielded the 23 T cell receptor beta chains listed below, sequenced in a study of T cell responses to AZD1222 COVID-19 vaccine (dated by TCRdb to 2020 to 2023). Libraries were built with the immunoSEQ multiplex PCR assay. Imported from immuneACCESS, the table was reduced by TCRdb to in-frame sequences with V and J called. These copies leave out some clones; in studies compared against another copy, an unresolved V gene accounts for under half, and the cause of the remainder is not known. The sample table shows more than 85,000 clones, and around nine tenths are seen once. Approximately 3% of the sample comes from the top ten. The label giving this sample's time point can be read as: baseline before first vaccination. Specimen: peripheral blood, collected on day 0 of AZD1222 vaccination. The receptors come from an adult in good health.

This clone was observed a few times. V gene TRBV7-2 combines with J gene TRBJ1-5, with 8 bases that match TRBD1. The germline CDR1 and CDR2 sequences are SGHTA and FQGNSA. The CDR3 consists of 15 residues. The trim removed 1 base at V and 2 bases at J, leaving 1 base unmatched. CDR3 residues: CASSLGTGRNQPQHF. In nucleotides, the CDR3 is TGTGCCAGCAGCTTAGGGACAGGGCGCAATCAGCCCCAGCATTTT. Together with reference TRBV7-2 and TRBJ1-5, the CDR3 gives the full variable domain: GAGVSQSPSNKVTEKGKDVELRCDPISGHTALYWYRQSLGQGLEFLIYFQGNSAPDKSGLPSDRFSAERTGGSVSTLTIQRTQQEDSAVYLCASSLGTGRNQPQHFGDGTRLSIL.

The chain combines TRBV6-5 with TRBJ1-1; TRBD1 is a possible D gene (5 bases). The CDR3 totals 13 residues. V was trimmed by 6 bases and J by 6 bases, leaving 14 bases between them. Germline V lookup: CDR1 MNHEY, CDR2 SVGAGI. CDR3 residues: CASSPLRTSEAFF. The CDR3 DNA follows: TGTGCCAGCAGCCCACTTCGGACATCTGAAGCTTTCTTT.

This clone was detected only a few times. The chain combines TRBV4-3 with TRBJ2-2; D call uncertain. In germline, CDR1 is LGHNA, CDR2 YSLEER. The germline V and J ends were trimmed by 6 bases and 1 base, with 3 bases remaining between them. This CDR3 spans 12 amino acids. CDR3 sequence reads: CASSRNTGELFF. The CDR3 DNA follows: TGCGCCAGCAGTCGGAACACCGGGGAGCTGTTTTTT.

This chain links TRBV4-3 with TRBJ1-1, with TRBD1 matching over 7 bases. The germline V gene has CDR1 LGHNA and CDR2 YSLEER. The CDR3 runs 15 residues. Trimming took 3 bases from V and 5 from J; bases not matched to a gene: 9. CDR3 residues: CASSQRPGQRTEAFF. In DNA, the CDR3 is TGCGCCAGCAGCCAGAGACCGGGACAGAGAACTGAAGCTTTCTTT.

This rearrangement joins TRBV5-1 to TRBJ1-2; D is unclear. The CDR3 is made up of 15 amino acids. V was clipped by 0 bases and J by 5 bases, with 14 bases between them. From germline, CDR1 is SGHRS and CDR2 YFSETQ. CDR3 in amino acids: CASSLAGAERYGYTF. CDR3 nucleotide sequence: TGCGCCAGCAGCTTGGCGGGAGCAGAGAGGTATGGCTACACCTTC.

The chain is built from TRBV20-1 and TRBJ1-1; 7 bases are shared with TRBD1. There are 11 residues in the CDR3. Per germline, CDR1 DFQATT and CDR2 SNEGSKA (reference sequence). V lost 7 bases to trimming and J lost 5 bases; unmatched junction nucleotides: 4. The CDR3, as DNA: TGCAGTGTCAGGGGGGGGACTGAAGCTTTCTTT. Translation gives CSVRGGTEAFF.

The rearrangement uses TRBV7-2 and TRBJ1-3; the D is unclear. Trimming cost V 1 base and J 4 bases, with 11 bases left between them. Looked up from germline, CDR1 is SGHTA and CDR2 is FQGNSA. The CDR3 has 15 amino acids. The CDR3 DNA reads TGTGCCAGCAGCTTAGTTGGGAAGGGAGGAAACACCATATATTTT. Translating gives CASSLVGKGGNTIYF.

This chain links TRBV7-2 with TRBJ1-1; TRBD1 matches at 7 bases. With V trimmed by 5 bases and J by 0 bases, 6 bases remained unmatched. The V gene's germline CDR1 is SGHTA and CDR2 FQGNSA. CDR3 size: 15 residues. CDR3: CASSPMGQLNTEAFF. The CDR3 bases are TGTGCCAGCAGCCCGATGGGACAGCTGAACACTGAAGCTTTCTTT.

The rearrangement links TRBV6-5 to TRBJ2-5; a possible D gene is TRBD2 (5 bases). This CDR3 comprises 13 residues. V shed 0 bases and J shed 5 bases, with 7 bases lying between them. Looked up from germline, CDR1 is MNHEY and CDR2 is SVGAGI. The chain's CDR3 is CASSYSGGETQYF. CDR3 DNA: TGTGCCAGCAGTTACTCCGGCGGGGAGACCCAGTACTTC.

The rearrangement uses TRBV19 and TRBJ1-2; a possible D gene is TRBD1 (5 bases). The germline V gene encodes CDR1 LNHDA and CDR2 SQIVND (reference sequence). The CDR3 loop spans 15 amino acids. V lost 6 bases and J 3 bases, leaving 17 bases between the germline ends. Here the CDR3 reads CASSKPGTLYYGYTF. The CDR3 DNA reads as TGTGCCAGTAGCAAGCCAGGGACCCTTTACTATGGCTACACCTTC.

The chain employs TRBV6-2 or TRBV6-3 and TRBJ2-5, with D possibly called TRBD1 or TRBD2 (5 bases each). The CDR3 sequence is 14 residues long. Between the trimmed V and J ends, which lost 4 bases and 4 bases, there was a span of 13 bases. The germline gives CDR1 MNHEY, CDR2 SVGEGT. CDR3 sequence: CASSLILGGETQYF. The CDR3, as DNA: TGTGCCAGCAGTTTGATCCTTGGGGGAGAGACCCAGTACTTC.

The chain employs TRBV18 and TRBJ1-2; D is unresolved. There are 13 residues in the CDR3. Germline V gene data show CDR1 as KGHSH and CDR2 as LQKENI. V was pared by 0 bases and J by 8 bases, with 10 bases between. CDR3 amino acids: CASSPPSRVGYTF. The CDR3 DNA is TGTGCCAGCTCACCACCGAGTCGGGTCGGCTACACCTTC.

Details on this clone: This sample also contains other DNA sequences that code for the same CDR3. The chain couples TRBV18 to TRBJ1-3; no definite D call. The CDR3 has 15 amino acids. The V gene's germline CDR1 is KGHSH and CDR2 LQKENI. Trimming took off 3 bases at V and 0 bases at J, with 9 bases between the two ends. CDR3 amino acids: CASSPGPISGNTIYF. The CDR3 coding sequence is TGTGCCAGCTCACCGGGCCCGATCTCTGGAAACACCATATATTTT.

This clone has only one observation. CDR3: CASSPGQISNQPQHF. The CDR3 DNA reads as TGTGCCAGCAGCCCCGGACAGATTAGCAATCAGCCCCAGCATTTT. The chain has TRBV6-5 and TRBJ1-5; TRBD1 might be the D (6 bases). The V and J ends lost 6 bases and 0 bases respectively, with 12 bases between them. From germline, CDR1 is MNHEY and CDR2 SVGAGI. CDR3 length equals 15 residues.

The chain joins TRBV11-2 to TRBJ2-7; the D gene is possibly TRBD1 (5 bases). CDR1 is SGHAT, CDR2 FQNNGV, per germline. V lost 2 bases, J lost 3 bases, and 11 bases lay in between. The CDR3 length is 14 residues. CDR3 sequence (DNA): TGTGCCAGCAGCTTACAGGGTTTTGACTACGAGCAGTACTTC. Protein sequence: CASSLQGFDYEQYF.

J is TRBJ2-2 and V is TRBV6-2 or TRBV6-3; possible D gene TRBD1, 5 bases. Trimming pared 6 bases from V and 8 bases from J, leaving 13 bases between. The CDR3 runs to 13 residues. CDR1 MNHEY and CDR2 SVGEGT come from the germline V gene. The CDR3 sequence is CASSQDILGELFF. In DNA form, the CDR3 reads TGTGCCAGCAGCCAGGACATCCTGGGGGAGCTGTTTTTT.

Regarding this clone: Other DNA sequences in this sample translate to the same CDR3. The chain combines TRBV7-6 with TRBJ1-3; D gene unclear. V lost 1 base to trimming and J lost 4 bases, with 5 bases between them. Germline values: CDR1 SGHVS, CDR2 FNYEAQ. CDR3 length equals 13 residues. CDR3 protein: CASSLVGGNTIYF. The DNA for the CDR3 is TGTGCCAGCAGCTTAGTGGGGGGAAACACCATATATTTT.

The chain combines TRBV18 with TRBJ2-7, with TRBD1 identical over 9 bases. Germline values: CDR1 KGHSH, CDR2 LQKENI. There are 15 residues in the CDR3. The trim removed 1 base at V and 3 bases at J, leaving 4 bases unmatched. In nucleotides, the CDR3 is TGTGCCAGCTCACCACGGGACAGGGAACACTACGAGCAGTACTTC. It codes for CASSPRDREHYEQYF.

The rearrangement links TRBV3-1 (or the pseudogene TRBV3-2) to TRBJ1-6; 9 bases fit TRBD1. The junction had 4 bases not matched to a gene; V was cut back by 4 bases and J by 0 bases. The CDR3 consists of 17 residues. Germline CDR1 and CDR2: LGHDT and YNNKEL (reference sequence). The CDR3 coding sequence is TGTGCCAGCAGCCTTAGACAGGGGGGCTCCTATAATTCACCCCTCCACTTT. Encoded protein: CASSLRQGGSYNSPLHF.

The chain is built from TRBV19 and TRBJ1-4; 7 nucleotides align to TRBD1. CDR3 length: 17 amino acids. Trimming removed 1 base from V and 6 bases from J; junction bases left unmatched: 11. Germline V gene lookup returns CDR1 LNHDA and CDR2 SQIVND (reference sequence). In DNA, the CDR3 is TGTGCCAGTAGTATAGCTGTGATCCGGACAGGCGATGAAAAACTGTTTTTT. Translated, it gives CASSIAVIRTGDEKLFF.

The rearrangement joins TRBV4-1 to TRBJ1-2; D is unresolved. Germline CDR1 MGHRA, CDR2 YSYEKL. CDR3 size: 15 residues. Trimming left V 0 bases short and J 1 base short, with 9 bases between. CDR3 DNA sequence: TGCGCCAGCAGCCAAGAGGTCATACTTAACTATGGCTACACCTTC. Its translation is CASSQEVILNYGYTF.

This chain uses TRBV29-1 with TRBJ1-1; 7 nucleotides align to TRBD1. Germline V gene lookup returns CDR1 SQVTM and CDR2 ANQGSEA. The CDR3 has 14 amino acids. V lost 5 bases to trimming and J lost 1 base; unmatched junction nucleotides: 7. As DNA, the CDR3 is TGCAGCGTTCAGACAGGGCCCGAGAACACTGAAGCTTTCTTT. It encodes CSVQTGPENTEAFF.

This clone was seen once. J is TRBJ2-2 and V is TRBV7-3, with D unclear. The CDR3 sequence is 14 residues long. Germline values: CDR1 SGHTA, CDR2 FQGTGA. V shed 5 bases and J shed 3 bases, with 10 bases lying between them. CDR3 DNA sequence: TGTGCCAGCAGCCCGGGCCTATACACCGGGGAGCTGTTTTTT. This sequence encodes CASSPGLYTGELFF.